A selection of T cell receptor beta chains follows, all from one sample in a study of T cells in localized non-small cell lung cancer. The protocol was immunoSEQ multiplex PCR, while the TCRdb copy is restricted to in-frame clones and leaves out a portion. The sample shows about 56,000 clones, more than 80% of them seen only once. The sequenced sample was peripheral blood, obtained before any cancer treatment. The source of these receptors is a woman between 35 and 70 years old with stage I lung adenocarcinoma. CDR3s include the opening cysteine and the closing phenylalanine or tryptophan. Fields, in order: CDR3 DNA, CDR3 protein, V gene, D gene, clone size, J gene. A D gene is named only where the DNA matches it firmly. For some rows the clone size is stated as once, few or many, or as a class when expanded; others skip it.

TGTGCCATCAGTGAGCCGAGCAATGAGCAGTTCTTC,CAISEPSNEQFF,TRBV10-3,-,-,TRBJ2-1
TGTGCCAGCAGCTCTGAGACAGGGCGGTGGGAAAAACTGTTTTTT,CASSSETGRWEKLFF,TRBV7-2,TRBD1,-,TRBJ1-4
TGTGCCTGGACCCAACTAGCGGGGTATTTAGATACGCAGTATTTT,CAWTQLAGYLDTQYF,TRBV30,TRBD2,-,TRBJ2-3
TGTGCCTGGGCCCTCCGGGACAGATTAATCTATGGCTACACCTTC,CAWALRDRLIYGYTF,TRBV30,TRBD1,-,TRBJ1-2
TGTGCCAGCAGCCGAGACTTCGCACAGGGGGCGGTCGGGGAGCTGTTTTTT,CASSRDFAQGAVGELFF,TRBV4-2,TRBD1,once,TRBJ2-2
TGTGCTAGCAGCTTGACTAGCGGGGGGGCGGGTGAGCAGTTCTTC,CASSLTSGGAGEQFF,TRBV7-7,TRBD2,-,TRBJ2-1
TGTGCCAGCAGGCCGACAGGGGGCACTGAAGCTTTCTTT,CASRPTGGTEAFF,TRBV6-5,TRBD1,-,TRBJ1-1
TGTGCCAGCAGTGACCAAGGAAACACCGGGGAGCTGTTTTTT,CASSDQGNTGELFF,TRBV6-4,-,-,TRBJ2-2
TGTGCCAGCAGCTTGAGGCAGGGATATGGCTACACCTTC,CASSLRQGYGYTF,TRBV5-8,-,-,TRBJ1-2
TGTGCCAGCAGCCTGCTGAGGGCGGGTTCACCCCTCCACTTT,CASSLLRAGSPLHF,TRBV11-2,-,few,TRBJ1-6
TGTGCCAGCAGCCCTAGGCCTAGCGGGGGTATTTTAGATACGCAGTATTTT,CASSPRPSGGILDTQYF,TRBV7-8,TRBD2,-,TRBJ2-3
TGTGCCAGCAGTTACACACAGGGTGTTGAAAAACTGTTTTTT,CASSYTQGVEKLFF,TRBV6-6,-,-,TRBJ1-4
TGTGCCAGCAGCCTCGTTGGGGGGACCGATACGCAGTATTTT,CASSLVGGTDTQYF,TRBV7-6,-,-,TRBJ2-3
TGTGCCAGCAGCATCCGGGACAGAGCCTCCTACGAGCAGTACTTC,CASSIRDRASYEQYF,TRBV16,TRBD1,-,TRBJ2-7
TGTGCCAGCAGTGAAGTAGCGGGGGGCCGCAATGAGCAGTTCTTC,CASSEVAGGRNEQFF,TRBV25-1,TRBD2,-,TRBJ2-1
TGTGCCAGCCGAGGACAGGAATGGAACACTGAAGCTTTCTTT,CASRGQEWNTEAFF,TRBV6-1,TRBD1,-,TRBJ1-1
TGTGCCACCAGCAGAGAGGGCTGGGTGAACACTGAAGCTTTCTTT,CATSREGWVNTEAFF,TRBV15,-,-,TRBJ1-1
TGTGCCAGCAGTAAATCGGGACGGACCTATGGCTACACCTTC,CASSKSGRTYGYTF,TRBV28,-,-,TRBJ1-2
TGTGCCAGCAGCGTAGGACAGGGCAGGGGTACCACACGACTTTTCTCTGGAAACACCATATATTTT,CASSVGQGRGTTRLFSGNTIYF,TRBV9,TRBD1,-,TRBJ1-3
TGCGCCAGCAGCTTGTCTACAGCTTCTGGAAACACCATATATTTT,CASSLSTASGNTIYF,TRBV5-1,-,-,TRBJ1-3
TGTGCCATCAGCCGGGACAGAAATAATGAAAAACTGTTTTTT,CAISRDRNNEKLFF,TRBV10-3,TRBD1,-,TRBJ1-4
TGTGCCAGCAGTTTATCCGGGACAGGGCTTTGGAATGAGCAGTTCTTC,CASSLSGTGLWNEQFF,TRBV28,TRBD1,-,TRBJ2-1
TGTGCCAGCAGCCAATCTCCTTGGGGGGATGGCTACACCTTC,CASSQSPWGDGYTF,TRBV16,-,-,TRBJ1-2
TGCGCCAGCAGCCCTACTAGCGGCCTCTACAATGAGCAGTTCTTC,CASSPTSGLYNEQFF,TRBV5-1,TRBD2,-,TRBJ2-1
TGTGCCAGCTCACAGCAGGCAGCAATGAACTATGGCTACACCTTC,CASSQQAAMNYGYTF,TRBV18,-,-,TRBJ1-2
TGTGCCAGCAGTGAACTGGGGGATGCGTTTTATGGCTACACCTTC,CASSELGDAFYGYTF,TRBV6-1,-,-,TRBJ1-2
TGTGCCAGCAGTGAAATTTCTGGCGGGGGCGGTACGCAGTATTTT,CASSEISGGGGTQYF,TRBV2,-,-,TRBJ2-3
TGTGCCAGCAGTTTCCGACAGGGCGGTGAGCAGTTCTTC,CASSFRQGGEQFF,TRBV6-5,TRBD1,-,TRBJ2-1
TGTGCCAGTAGTGCGGACAGGGGGCGATTTTCACCCCTCCACTTT,CASSADRGRFSPLHF,TRBV19,TRBD1,-,TRBJ1-6
TGTGCCTGGAGTGTACTCGCTCCGGCGGTGCTTACTGAAGCTTTCTTT,CAWSVLAPAVLTEAFF,TRBV30,-,-,TRBJ1-1
TGTGCCAGCAGTGAAGCGGGGCCCCCTCTTCCGAACACTGAAGCTTTCTTT,CASSEAGPPLPNTEAFF,TRBV6-1,-,-,TRBJ1-1
TGTGCTAGTGGTTTGGTACACAACAGCGGCCCCTCTAACTATGGCTACACCTTC,CASGLVHNSGPSNYGYTF,TRBV12-5,-,-,TRBJ1-2
TGTGCCAGCAGCTTAGGCGCAGGGATTGGCGGGGAGCTGTTTTTT,CASSLGAGIGGELFF,TRBV7-8,-,few,TRBJ2-2
TGTGCCAGCAGTTTAGGGCCGTACCAAGAGACCCAGTACTTC,CASSLGPYQETQYF,TRBV27,-,-,TRBJ2-5
TGTGCCAGCAGCCCGAGGGTGAACACTGAAGCTTTCTTT,CASSPRVNTEAFF,TRBV5-8,-,once,TRBJ1-1
TGCGCCAGCAGCCAAGACGTTGGTAATTCACCCCTCCACTTT,CASSQDVGNSPLHF,TRBV4-3,-,-,TRBJ1-6
TGTGCCACCTCGCCCGGGACAGGGGGGTACGAGCAGTACTTC,CATSPGTGGYEQYF,TRBV6-1,TRBD1,-,TRBJ2-7
TGTGCCAGCAGCGTAGCAGGGAATAATGAGCAGTTCTTC,CASSVAGNNEQFF,TRBV9,-,-,TRBJ2-1
TGTGCCGCCCGCCCAGGGGGCTCCTACAATGAGCAGTTCTTC,CAARPGGSYNEQFF,TRBV6-5,TRBD1,-,TRBJ2-1
TGTGCCAGCAGGACTAGCGGGGGGGTCGGTGAGCAGTTCTTC,CASRTSGGVGEQFF,TRBV6-5,TRBD2,-,TRBJ2-1
TGTGCCACCAGCAGAGATACTAGCGGAAACCAAGAGACCCAGTACTTC,CATSRDTSGNQETQYF,TRBV15,TRBD2,-,TRBJ2-5
TGTGCCAGCAGTTCTCACAGGAGCTCTGGAAACACCATATATTTT,CASSSHRSSGNTIYF,TRBV6-5,-,-,TRBJ1-3
TGTGCCTGGAGTGTGACAGGCGGGAATCAGCCCCAGCATTTT,CAWSVTGGNQPQHF,TRBV30,-,-,TRBJ1-5
TGTGCCAGCAGCTTGGGGCAGATCTATGGCTACACCTTC,CASSLGQIYGYTF,TRBV5-8,-,-,TRBJ1-2
TGTGCCAGCAGTGGGACTAGCGGGTACCAAGAGACCCAGTACTTC,CASSGTSGYQETQYF,TRBV2,TRBD2,-,TRBJ2-5
TGTGCCAGCAGTTTAGGGGCCTGGACGTCGAACACCGGGGAGCTGTTTTTT,CASSLGAWTSNTGELFF,TRBV28,-,-,TRBJ2-2
TGTGCCAGCAGCTTAGCGGGGGGAACCCAAGAGACCCAGTACTTC,CASSLAGGTQETQYF,TRBV7-3,TRBD2,-,TRBJ2-5
TGTGCCAGCAGCGAGGGTTTTTCGAGTTCACCCCTCCACTTT,CASSEGFSSSPLHF,TRBV9,-,-,TRBJ1-6
TGTGCCAGCAGTCCCGAGACCGATGCTAACTATGGCTACACCTTC,CASSPETDANYGYTF,TRBV7-6,-,-,TRBJ1-2
TGCGCCAGCAGCTTGAGATCAGGGGCGAACACTGAAGCTTTCTTT,CASSLRSGANTEAFF,TRBV5-1,-,-,TRBJ1-1
TGTGCCAGCAAAATCGATTTCACAGGCCGAGTTGGCTACACCTTC,CASKIDFTGRVGYTF,TRBV2,-,-,TRBJ1-2
TGTGCCAGCAGTAAGGGACAGGGGATGAACACTGAAGCTTTCTTT,CASSKGQGMNTEAFF,TRBV6-5,TRBD1,-,TRBJ1-1
TGTGCCAGCAGTGAGATTGGCCGGGGACTTAGCAATCAGCCCCAGCATTTT,CASSEIGRGLSNQPQHF,TRBV2,-,-,TRBJ1-5
TGTGCCAGCAGCTTGCAGGGGCGGGGCACTGAAGCTTTCTTT,CASSLQGRGTEAFF,TRBV5-8,-,-,TRBJ1-1
TGTGCCAGCTCACCACCAATGCAGGGCCGTGAGAATGGCTACACCTTC,CASSPPMQGRENGYTF,TRBV18,-,-,TRBJ1-2
TGTGCCAGCAATATATATGGCTTCGATGAAAAACTGTTTTTT,CASNIYGFDEKLFF,TRBV2,-,-,TRBJ1-4
TGCGCCGACCCGGGCCCCGGGGGGACCCAGTACTTC,CADPGPGGTQYF,TRBV10-1,-,-,TRBJ2-5
TGTGCCAGCAGCGGGGGGGCTGGCACCGGGGAGCTGTTTTTT,CASSGGAGTGELFF,TRBV9,-,-,TRBJ2-2
TGTGCCACCAGCAGTCCCGACAGGGGTTTACTTAGCACTGAAGCTTTCTTT,CATSSPDRGLLSTEAFF,TRBV15,TRBD1,-,TRBJ1-1
TGTGCCAGTAGTACTGAAACAGGGTCGGGGACGGCTTTCTTT,CASSTETGSGTAFF,TRBV19,-,-,TRBJ1-1